This TCR beta chain comes out of a study of cytomegalovirus exposure and HLA in healthy donors. About the research overall: A prior study identified approximately 110 million unique TCR beta sequences from about 179 million T cells.

A few counts support this clone. Its antigen is undetermined. Primers: 60 Vbeta forward and 13 Jbeta reverse. Data came from immunoSEQ multiplex PCR; TCRdb stores just in-frame clones and leaves some out. This table holds over 75,000 clones, 64% found once. V was cut by 5 bases and J by 3 bases, with 11 bases left in between. This CDR3 is built from 13 residues. Germline CDR1 reads MNHNY; CDR2 reads SVGAGI (reference sequence). Whole-study findings and limits: In a later analysis, TCR association rates varied by HLA locus: DRB1 most, HLA-C fewest.

Material for sequencing was PBMCs. The V call is TRBV6-6, the J call TRBJ2-7; D is undetermined. This clonotype originated in a human donor in good health. The CDR3 is CASSAQRNYEQYF. CDR3 in DNA: TGTGCCAGCAGTGCGCAACGAAACTACGAGCAGTACTTC.